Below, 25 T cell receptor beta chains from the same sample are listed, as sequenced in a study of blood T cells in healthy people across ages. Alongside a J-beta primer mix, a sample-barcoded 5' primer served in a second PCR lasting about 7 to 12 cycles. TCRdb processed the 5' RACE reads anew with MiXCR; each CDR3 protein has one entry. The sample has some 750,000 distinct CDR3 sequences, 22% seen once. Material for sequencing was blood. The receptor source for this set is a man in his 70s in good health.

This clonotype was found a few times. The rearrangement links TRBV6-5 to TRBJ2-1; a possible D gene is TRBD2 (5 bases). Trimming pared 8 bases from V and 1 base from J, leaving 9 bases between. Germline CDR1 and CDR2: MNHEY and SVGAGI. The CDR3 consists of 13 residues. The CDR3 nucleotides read TGTGCCAGCGGAGGCGCTTCCTACAATGAGCAGTTCTTC. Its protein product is CASGGASYNEQFF.

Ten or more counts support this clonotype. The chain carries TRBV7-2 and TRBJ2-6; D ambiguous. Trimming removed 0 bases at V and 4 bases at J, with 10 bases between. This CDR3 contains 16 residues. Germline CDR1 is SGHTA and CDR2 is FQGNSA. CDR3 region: CASSLAYSPGANVLTF. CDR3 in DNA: TGTGCCAGCAGCTTAGCGTACTCACCCGGGGCCAACGTCCTGACTTTC.

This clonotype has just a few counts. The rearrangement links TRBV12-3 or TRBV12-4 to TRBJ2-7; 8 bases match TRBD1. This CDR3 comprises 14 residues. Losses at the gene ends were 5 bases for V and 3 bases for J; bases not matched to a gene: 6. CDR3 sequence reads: CASSTGDRIYEQYF. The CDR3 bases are TGTGCCAGCAGTACAGGGGACAGGATCTACGAGCAGTACTTC.

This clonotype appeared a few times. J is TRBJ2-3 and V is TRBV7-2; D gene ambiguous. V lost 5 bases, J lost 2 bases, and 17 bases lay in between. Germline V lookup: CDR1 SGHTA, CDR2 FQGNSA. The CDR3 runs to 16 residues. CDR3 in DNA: TGTGCCAGCAGCCCGAATATGGCGGTCTACACAGATACGCAGTATTTT. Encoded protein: CASSPNMAVYTDTQYF.

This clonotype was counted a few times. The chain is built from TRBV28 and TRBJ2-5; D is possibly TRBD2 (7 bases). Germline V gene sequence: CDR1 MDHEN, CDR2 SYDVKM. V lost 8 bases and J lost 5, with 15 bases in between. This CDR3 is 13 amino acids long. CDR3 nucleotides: TGTGCCAGCCGCGCGGGGGCGGGTGAGACCCAGTACTTC. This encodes CASRAGAGETQYF.

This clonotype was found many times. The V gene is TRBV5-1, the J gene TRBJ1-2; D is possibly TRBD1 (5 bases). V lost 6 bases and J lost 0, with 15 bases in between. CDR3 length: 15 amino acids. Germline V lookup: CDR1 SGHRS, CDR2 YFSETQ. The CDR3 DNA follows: TGCGCCAGCACACCGTGGTTGGGGGCTAACTATGGCTACACCTTC. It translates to CASTPWLGANYGYTF.

CDR3 amino acids: CASATGGYQYF. CDR3 sequence (DNA): TGTGCCAGCGCCACGGGAGGGTACCAGTATTTT. The V and J genes are TRBV14 and TRBJ2-3; 8 nucleotides align to TRBD2. From germline, CDR1 is SGHDN and CDR2 FVKESK. This CDR3 contains 11 residues. V gave up 8 bases and J gave up 12 bases; unmatched junction bases: 7. The full variable domain, its missing parts supplied by reference TRBV14 and TRBJ2-3, is EAGVTQFPSHSVIEKGQTVTLRCDPISGHDNLYWYRRVMGKEIKFLLHFVKESKQDESGMPNNRFLAERTGGTYSTLKVQPAELEDSGVYFCASATGGYQYFGPGTRLTVL.

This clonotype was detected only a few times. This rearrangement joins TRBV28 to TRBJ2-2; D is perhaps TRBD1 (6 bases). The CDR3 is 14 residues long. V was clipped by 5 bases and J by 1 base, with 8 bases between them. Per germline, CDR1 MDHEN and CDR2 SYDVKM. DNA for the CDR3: TGTGCCAGCAGTATGACAGGGAACACCGGGGAGCTGTTTTTT. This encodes CASSMTGNTGELFF.

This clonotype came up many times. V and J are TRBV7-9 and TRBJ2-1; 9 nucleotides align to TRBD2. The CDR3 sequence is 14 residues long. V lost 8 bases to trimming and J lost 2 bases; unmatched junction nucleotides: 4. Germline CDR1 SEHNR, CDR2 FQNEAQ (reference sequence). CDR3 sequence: CASGSSGTYNEQFF. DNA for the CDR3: TGTGCCAGCGGATCTAGCGGGACCTACAATGAGCAGTTCTTC.

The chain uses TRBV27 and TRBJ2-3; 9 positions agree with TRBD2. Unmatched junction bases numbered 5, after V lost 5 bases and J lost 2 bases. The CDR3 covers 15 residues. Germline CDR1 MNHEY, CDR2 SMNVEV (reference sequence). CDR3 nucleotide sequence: TGTGCCAGCAGTGGACTAGCGCTGAACACAGATACGCAGTATTTT. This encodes CASSGLALNTDTQYF.

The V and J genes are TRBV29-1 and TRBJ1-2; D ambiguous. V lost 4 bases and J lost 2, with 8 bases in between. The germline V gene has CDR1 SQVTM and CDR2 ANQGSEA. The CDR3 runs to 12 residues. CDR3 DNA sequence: TGCAGCGTTGGCTCTCGGAACTATGGCTACACCTTC. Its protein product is CSVGSRNYGYTF.

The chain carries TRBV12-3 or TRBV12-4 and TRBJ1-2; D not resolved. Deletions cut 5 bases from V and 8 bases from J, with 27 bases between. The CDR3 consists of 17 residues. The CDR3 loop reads CASSPSPTGRTLRGYTF. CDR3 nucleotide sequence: TGTGCCAGCAGTCCGAGCCCTACCGGACGCACCCTCAGGGGCTACACCTTC.

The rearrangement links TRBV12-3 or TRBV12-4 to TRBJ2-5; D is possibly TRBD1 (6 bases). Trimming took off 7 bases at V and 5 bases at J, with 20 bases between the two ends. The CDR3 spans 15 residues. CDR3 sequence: CASNKGYGQNETQYF. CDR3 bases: TGTGCCAGCAATAAGGGATATGGACAGAATGAGACCCAGTACTTC.

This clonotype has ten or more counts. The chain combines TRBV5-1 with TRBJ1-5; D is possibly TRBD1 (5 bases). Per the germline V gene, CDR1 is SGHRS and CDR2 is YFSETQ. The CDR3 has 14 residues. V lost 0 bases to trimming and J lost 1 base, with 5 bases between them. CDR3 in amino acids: CASSLGQSNQPQHF. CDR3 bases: TGCGCCAGCAGCTTGGGACAGAGCAATCAGCCCCAGCATTTT.

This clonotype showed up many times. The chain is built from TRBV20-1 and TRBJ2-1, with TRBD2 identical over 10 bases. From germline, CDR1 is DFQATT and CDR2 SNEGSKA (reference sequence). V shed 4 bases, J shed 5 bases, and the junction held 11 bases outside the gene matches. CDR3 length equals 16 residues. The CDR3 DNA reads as TGCAGTGCTACAAGGTACGGACTAGCGGACGACAATGAGCAGTTCTTC. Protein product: CSATRYGLADDNEQFF.

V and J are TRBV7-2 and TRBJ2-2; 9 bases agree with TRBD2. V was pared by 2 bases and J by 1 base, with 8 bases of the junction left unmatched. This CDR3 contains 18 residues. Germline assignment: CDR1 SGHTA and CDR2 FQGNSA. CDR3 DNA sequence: TGTGCCAGCAGCTTAATGAGTAGTAGCGGGAGGAACACCGGGGAGCTGTTTTTT. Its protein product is CASSLMSSSGRNTGELFF. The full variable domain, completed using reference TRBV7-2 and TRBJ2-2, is GAGVSQSPSNKVTEKGKDVELRCDPISGHTALYWYRQSLGQGLEFLIYFQGNSAPDKSGLPSDRFSAERTGGSVSTLTIQRTQQEDSAVYLCASSLMSSSGRNTGELFFGEGSRLTVL.

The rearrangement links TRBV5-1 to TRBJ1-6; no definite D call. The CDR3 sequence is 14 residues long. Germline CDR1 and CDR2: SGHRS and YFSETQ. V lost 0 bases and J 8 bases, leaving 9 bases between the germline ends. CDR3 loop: CASSLDSWHSPLHF. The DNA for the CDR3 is TGCGCCAGCAGCTTGGACAGCTGGCATTCACCCCTCCACTTT.

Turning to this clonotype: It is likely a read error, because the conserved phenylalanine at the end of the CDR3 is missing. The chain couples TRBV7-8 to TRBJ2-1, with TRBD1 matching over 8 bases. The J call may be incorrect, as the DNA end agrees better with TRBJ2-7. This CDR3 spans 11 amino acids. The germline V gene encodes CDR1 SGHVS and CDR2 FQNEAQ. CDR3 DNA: TGTGCCAGCAGGCGACAGGGGAAGCAGTACGTC. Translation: CASRRQGKQYV.

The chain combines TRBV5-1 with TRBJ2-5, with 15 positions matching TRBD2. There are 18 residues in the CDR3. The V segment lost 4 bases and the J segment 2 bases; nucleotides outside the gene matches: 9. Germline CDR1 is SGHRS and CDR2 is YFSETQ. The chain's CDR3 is CASSEMGLAGGGQETQYF. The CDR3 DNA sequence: TGCGCCAGCAGCGAGATGGGACTAGCGGGGGGCGGGCAAGAGACCCAGTACTTC.

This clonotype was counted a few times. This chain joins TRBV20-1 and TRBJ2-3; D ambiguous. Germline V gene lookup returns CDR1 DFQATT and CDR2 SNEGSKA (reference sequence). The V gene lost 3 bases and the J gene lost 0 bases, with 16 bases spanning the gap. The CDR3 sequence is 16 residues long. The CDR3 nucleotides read TGCAGTGCTAGTGCCTCTGGTTGGACGAGCACAGATACGCAGTATTTT. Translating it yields CSASASGWTSTDTQYF.

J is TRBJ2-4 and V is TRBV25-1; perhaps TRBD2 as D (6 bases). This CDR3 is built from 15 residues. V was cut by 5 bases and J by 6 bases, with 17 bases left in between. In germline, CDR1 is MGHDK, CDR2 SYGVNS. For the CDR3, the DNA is TGTGCCAGCAGTATAGGAACGGGAGAGAGAAACATTCAGTACTTC. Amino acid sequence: CASSIGTGERNIQYF.

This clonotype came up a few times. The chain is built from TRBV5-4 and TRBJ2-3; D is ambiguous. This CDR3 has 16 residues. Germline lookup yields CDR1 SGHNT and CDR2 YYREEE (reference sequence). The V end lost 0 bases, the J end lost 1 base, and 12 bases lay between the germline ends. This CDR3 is CASSLAPTAGTDTQYF. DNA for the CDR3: TGTGCCAGCAGCTTGGCCCCGACGGCGGGCACAGATACGCAGTATTTT.

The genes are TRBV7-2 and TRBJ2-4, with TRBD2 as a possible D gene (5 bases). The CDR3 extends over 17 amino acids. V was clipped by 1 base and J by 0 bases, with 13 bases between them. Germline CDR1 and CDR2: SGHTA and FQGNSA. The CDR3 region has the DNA TGTGCCAGCAGCTTAGTATCGGGAAACCTAGCCAAAAACATTCAGTACTTC. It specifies CASSLVSGNLAKNIQYF.

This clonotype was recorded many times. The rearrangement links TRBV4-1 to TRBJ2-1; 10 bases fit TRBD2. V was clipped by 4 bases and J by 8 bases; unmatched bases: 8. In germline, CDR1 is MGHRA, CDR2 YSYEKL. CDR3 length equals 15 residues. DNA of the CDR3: TGCGCCAGCAGCCTCCTAGCGGGGGCTGGAGATGAGCAGTTCTTC. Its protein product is CASSLLAGAGDEQFF.

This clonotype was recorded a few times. The CDR3 loop is CARLSNMLGTDTQYF. The CDR3 DNA reads TGTGCCAGGCTGAGTAATATGCTCGGCACAGATACGCAGTATTTT. This chain uses TRBV5-8 with TRBJ2-3, with D uncertain. V lost 8 bases and J lost 1, with 17 bases in between. Germline loops: CDR1 SGHTS, CDR2 YDEGEE. CDR3 length equals 15 residues.